The entry below describes one T cell receptor beta chain. This clone came up a few times. Its antigen specificity is not known. The input lacks base qualities; no much larger clone sits a single base away. TCRbeta CDR3 regions were amplified from genomic DNA by means of the immunoSEQ Assay, a bias-controlled multiplex PCR. The authors processed their data as follows. The number of nucleated cells in each sample was estimated by amplification of reference gene primers within the assay. To quantify the absolute abundance of each unique TCRbeta CDR3 rearrangement, sequence reads were collapsed and filtered. For each sample, productive Simpson clonality was calculated as the square root of Simpson's diversity index over productive rearrangements. TCRdb took over this immuneACCESS table, retaining in-frame rearrangements with V and J assigned. Such tables are incomplete; in checked studies, under half of the missing clones stem from an unresolved V gene, and the remainder is unexplained. V and J calls plus clone size are reproduced from that table; the DNA served to infer D and trimming. In all, the sample holds under 250,000 clones, and about nine tenths of those were seen once. The ten largest account for more than 9% of the sample.

The data were obtained in a study of blood T cell repertoires in COVID-19 (dated by TCRdb to 2018 to 2020). Study-wide context: The collaborator samples originated in the United States, Italy and Spain and spanned the acute and convalescent phases of COVID-19. The material from the prospective study consisted of cDNA or gDNA derived from T cells, B-cell-depleted T cells, or PBMCs. Deeply sampled blood TCRbeta repertoires from subjects exposed to, actively infected with, or recovered from COVID-19 were included in the dataset. A freely available public database, intended as a resource for researchers studying the immune response to SARS-CoV-2, is where the repertoires were released. The samples were drawn from the first 160 participants of the ongoing ImmuneRACE study and from over 950 subjects provided by 6 global collaborators. The sample metadata nearly always contained a de-identified subject ID, COVID-19 status, age in years and sex. Where available, HLA class I and class II types were taken from metadata supplied by the sample provider and were not determined by assay-based typing. Here is what the overall study found, with its caveats: Clinical and demographic metadata were provided uncurated, with the amount varying by source and participant.

One collaborating source in Seattle enrolled patients during active infection and followed them longitudinally through the course of disease. Collaborating institutions collected whole blood in K2EDTA tubes following their own protocols. For TCRbeta analysis, collaborator samples were shipped as frozen whole blood, as isolated PBMCs, or as DNA extracted from either sample type. Germline trimming: 2 bases from V, 4 bases from J; junction bases outside gene matches: 16. CDR1 and CDR2 are drawn from the germline V gene: LGHNA, YNFKEQ. Taken from cysteine to phenylalanine, the CDR3 has 18 residues. The DNA shown is the 54-base CDR3, in frame from base 1.

Sequenced material: peripheral blood. The V gene is TRBV4-2 and the J gene is TRBJ1-2; 7 central nucleotides agree with TRBD1. This clonotype was obtained from a man in his fifties with COVID-19, enrolled during active disease. The CDR3 region has the sequence CASSQTISRDRKSYGYTF. The DNA reads as follows: TGTGCCAGCAGCCAAACAATAAGCCGGGACAGAAAAAGCTATGGCTACACCTTC.